Listed below are T cell receptor beta chains from one sample, sequenced in a study of radiation and T cells in renal cell carcinoma. TCRdb keeps only in-frame clones here, not all; method: immunoSEQ multiplex PCR. The sample yields about 95,000 clones, less than 90% seen once. Here the sequenced sample was blood, taken from a patient whose treatment included radiotherapy and nephrectomy. The receptors originated from a man aged 45 to 65 with renal cell carcinoma. CDR3s include the opening cysteine and the closing phenylalanine or tryptophan. Each record gives: D gene, J gene, clone size, V gene, CDR3 protein, CDR3 DNA. The D gene is left open where the match is weak. Some rows have no size entry. The others give once, few or many, or a class for an expanded clone.

TRBD2 TRBJ2-7 NA TRBV5-1 CASSFGTSGFTYEQYF TGCGCCAGCAGCTTTGGGACTAGCGGATTCACCTACGAGCAGTACTTC
NA TRBJ1-6 NA TRBV7-2 CASSYLGGGGDTSPLHF TGTGCCAGCAGCTATCTCGGGGGTGGGGGGGATACTTCACCCCTCCACTTT
NA TRBJ1-5 NA TRBV5-1 CASSFGPEQHF TGCGCCAGCAGCTTTGGGCCAGAGCAGCATTTT
TRBD1 TRBJ1-2 NA TRBV9 CASTDTGTGGAGYTF TGTGCCAGCACCGACACCGGGACAGGGGGCGCAGGCTACACCTTC
NA TRBJ2-3 NA TRBV7-2 CASSLIGPSTDTQYF TGTGCCAGCAGCTTAATCGGGCCTAGCACAGATACGCAGTATTTT
NA TRBJ2-7 NA TRBV6-5 CASSYSFKGGYEQYF TGTGCCAGCAGTTACTCGTTTAAGGGGGGCTACGAGCAGTACTTC
NA TRBJ1-5 NA TRBV7-8 CASSPDNSNQPQHF TGTGCCAGCAGCCCAGACAATAGCAATCAGCCCCAGCATTTT
TRBD2 TRBJ2-1 NA TRBV10-3 CAISDLAGGPVVDEQFF TGTGCCATCAGTGATCTCGCGGGAGGGCCTGTAGTCGATGAGCAGTTCTTC
NA TRBJ2-7 NA TRBV9 CASSLGPQEAEQYF TGTGCCAGCAGCCTGGGCCCACAGGAGGCCGAGCAGTACTTC
TRBD2 TRBJ2-5 NA TRBV5-1 CASSLGTSGPETQYF TGCGCCAGCAGCTTGGGGACTAGCGGGCCTGAGACCCAGTACTTC
NA TRBJ2-1 NA TRBV7-9 CASSLGYNEQFF TGTGCCAGCAGCCTAGGGTACAATGAGCAGTTCTTC
NA TRBJ2-5 NA TRBV10-3 CAISESGVLLGAQYF TGTGCCATCAGTGAGTCCGGTGTCCTTCTGGGCGCCCAGTACTTC
TRBD2 TRBJ2-1 NA TRBV9 CASSVVTTSGDEQFF TGTGCCAGCAGCGTAGTTACGACTAGCGGCGATGAGCAGTTCTTC
TRBD1 TRBJ1-2 once TRBV7-2 CASSPRQGGHYGYTF TGTGCCAGCAGCCCAAGACAGGGAGGGCACTATGGCTACACCTTC
NA TRBJ1-6 NA TRBV5-1 CASREGVPHNSPLHF TGCGCCAGCCGTGAAGGAGTGCCCCATAATTCACCCCTCCACTTT
TRBD2 TRBJ2-2 NA TRBV5-4 CASSFGTTGNTGELFF TGTGCCAGCAGCTTCGGGACTACCGGAAACACCGGGGAGCTGTTTTTT
NA TRBJ2-5 NA TRBV15 CATTDVSGNKETQYF TGTGCCACCACCGACGTGTCGGGGAACAAAGAGACCCAGTACTTC
NA TRBJ2-2 NA TRBV7-6 CASSPAPGGNTGELFF TGTGCCAGCAGCCCCGCACCCGGAGGGAACACCGGGGAGCTGTTTTTT
NA TRBJ1-2 NA TRBV5-4 CASSLVAETYGYTF TGTGCCAGCAGCTTGGTTGCAGAGACCTATGGCTACACCTTC
NA TRBJ2-3 NA TRBV7-9 CASSLVAGPADTQYF TGTGCCAGCAGCTTAGTGGCGGGGCCCGCAGATACGCAGTATTTT
NA TRBJ1-1 NA TRBV6-1 CASSGAGGTEAFF TGTGCCAGCAGTGGAGCGGGGGGGACTGAAGCTTTCTTT
TRBD2 TRBJ2-5 NA TRBV13 CASSSEKSGGQETQYF TGTGCCAGCAGCTCCGAAAAAAGCGGGGGACAAGAGACCCAGTACTTC
NA TRBJ1-4 NA TRBV19 CASRVHSQFGSNEKLFF TGTGCCAGTCGAGTACACTCACAGTTTGGATCTAATGAAAAACTGTTTTTT
NA TRBJ1-1 NA TRBV28 CASSEQGNTEAFF TGTGCCAGCAGTGAACAGGGGAACACTGAAGCTTTCTTT
NA TRBJ2-7 few TRBV21-1 CASSNPGQGSRPDLEQYF TGTGCCAGCAGCAACCCGGGACAGGGTTCTCGGCCAGACCTTGAGCAGTACTTC
NA TRBJ2-2 NA TRBV5-1 CASSAGNTGELFF TGCGCCAGCAGTGCAGGGAACACCGGGGAGCTGTTTTTT
NA TRBJ2-1 NA TRBV2 CASRAARDSYNEQFF TGTGCCAGCAGGGCTGCTCGGGACTCCTACAATGAGCAGTTCTTC
NA TRBJ2-2 NA TRBV13 CASSYTANTGELFF TGTGCCAGCAGCTACACAGCGAACACCGGGGAGCTGTTTTTT
NA TRBJ1-4 NA TRBV9 CASSPSGRSDEKLFF TGTGCCAGCAGCCCCTCCGGCAGGTCTGATGAAAAACTGTTTTTT
NA TRBJ2-6 NA TRBV28 CASSFSPGANVLTF TGTGCCAGCAGTTTCAGTCCTGGGGCCAACGTCCTGACTTTC
NA TRBJ1-5 NA TRBV7-2 CASSATGTSFGYSNQPQHF TGTGCCAGCAGCGCAACCGGGACATCTTTTGGGTATAGCAATCAGCCCCAGCATTTT
TRBD1 TRBJ1-2 NA TRBV28 CASSSSGTGYYGYTF TGTGCCAGCAGTTCCTCCGGGACAGGGTACTATGGCTACACCTTC
TRBD2 TRBJ2-3 NA TRBV6-1 CASNDGLADTQYF TGTGCCAGCAACGACGGACTAGCGGATACGCAGTATTTT
TRBD1 TRBJ2-1 NA TRBV19 CASTHRRGLEQFF TGTGCCAGTACCCATCGAAGGGGGCTTGAGCAGTTCTTC
NA TRBJ1-2 NA TRBV7-2 CASSLVYRTVDGYTF TGTGCCAGCAGCTTAGTTTACCGGACGGTGGATGGCTACACCTTC
TRBD2 TRBJ2-1 NA TRBV5-1 CASSPLAGAYNEQFF TGCGCCAGCAGCCCACTAGCGGGGGCCTACAATGAGCAGTTCTTC
TRBD1 TRBJ1-1 NA TRBV19 CASRDRGGAFF TGTGCCAGTAGAGACAGGGGGGGGGCTTTCTTT
NA TRBJ1-2 once TRBV7-8 CASSVYPGWRGYTF TGTGCCAGCAGCGTTTACCCCGGATGGCGGGGCTACACCTTC
NA TRBJ2-3 NA TRBV9 CASSANLGGPDTQYF TGTGCCAGCAGCGCAAACCTCGGGGGCCCAGATACGCAGTATTTT
NA TRBJ1-2 NA TRBV21-1 CARQDRRETNYGYTF TGTGCCAGACAGGACCGACGAGAGACTAACTATGGCTACACCTTC
NA TRBJ2-3 NA TRBV2 CASSVMEQGSLSTDTQYF TGTGCCAGCAGTGTTATGGAACAGGGAAGTCTTAGCACAGATACGCAGTATTTT
NA TRBJ1-2 NA TRBV30 CAWGDGGFYGYTF TGTGCCTGGGGGGACGGAGGCTTCTATGGCTACACCTTC
NA TRBJ2-7 NA TRBV27 CASSLGRGSEQYF TGTGCCAGCAGTTTAGGGCGGGGAAGCGAGCAGTACTTC
NA TRBJ2-3 NA TRBV2 CASTGRGQLVTDTQYF TGTGCCAGCACTGGGAGGGGACAGTTAGTTACAGATACGCAGTATTTT
NA TRBJ1-2 NA TRBV27 CASGSNSGGLLGGYTF TGTGCCAGCGGGTCCAACTCGGGCGGCCTTTTGGGTGGCTACACCTTC
NA TRBJ1-4 NA TRBV19 CASSIMAYNEKLFF TGTGCCAGTAGTATTATGGCTTATAATGAAAAACTGTTTTTT
NA TRBJ2-3 once TRBV7-3 CASSPGQTDTQYF TGTGCCAGCAGTCCCGGACAGACAGATACGCAGTATTTT